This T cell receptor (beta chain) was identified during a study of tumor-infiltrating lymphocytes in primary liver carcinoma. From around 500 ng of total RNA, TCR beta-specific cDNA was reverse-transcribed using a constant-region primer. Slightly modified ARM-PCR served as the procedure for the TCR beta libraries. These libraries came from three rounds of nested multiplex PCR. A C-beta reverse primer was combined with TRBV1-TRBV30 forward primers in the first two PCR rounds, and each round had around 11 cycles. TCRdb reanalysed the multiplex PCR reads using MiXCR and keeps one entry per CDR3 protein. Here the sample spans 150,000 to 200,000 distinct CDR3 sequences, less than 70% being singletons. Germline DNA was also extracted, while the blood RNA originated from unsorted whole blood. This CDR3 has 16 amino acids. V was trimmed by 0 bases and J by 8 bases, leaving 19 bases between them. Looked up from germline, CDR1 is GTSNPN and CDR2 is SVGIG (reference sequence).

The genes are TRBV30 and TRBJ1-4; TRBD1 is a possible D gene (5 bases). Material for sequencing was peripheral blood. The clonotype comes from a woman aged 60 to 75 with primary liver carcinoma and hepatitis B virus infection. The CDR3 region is CAWSVFPYRLGEKLFF. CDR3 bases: TGTGCCTGGAGTGTCTTCCCCTACAGGCTAGGGGAAAAACTGTTTTTT.